The source of this TCR beta chain is a study of breast tumors, draining lymph nodes, adjacent tissues. Samples came from axillary lymph nodes draining the breast cancer. In the case of this clonotype: The antigen is not known.

Study conclusions and caveats: Tumors had less TCR diversity than lymph nodes, more than nontumor tissue. Data only fit, rather than demonstrated, lymph node origin of most tumor T cells.

MiXCR, run by TCRdb on the multiplex PCR reads, gives a single entry per CDR3 protein. The table records over 200,000 distinct CDR3 sequences, about a third of them present only once. Looked up from germline, CDR1 is SGHRS and CDR2 is YFSETQ. V was shortened by 0 bases and J by 11 bases, with 16 bases between the two germline ends. The CDR3 sequence is 14 residues long. The source is a female donor with breast cancer. Some clones in this sample may be carry-over from other donors' samples. Input material: axillary lymph node tissue. The chain uses TRBV5-1 and TRBJ2-3; D is unresolved. The CDR3 DNA sequence: TGCGCCAGCAGCTTGGGTCCTGGTTACAATGAGCAGTATTTT. The encoded protein is CASSLGPGYNEQYF.